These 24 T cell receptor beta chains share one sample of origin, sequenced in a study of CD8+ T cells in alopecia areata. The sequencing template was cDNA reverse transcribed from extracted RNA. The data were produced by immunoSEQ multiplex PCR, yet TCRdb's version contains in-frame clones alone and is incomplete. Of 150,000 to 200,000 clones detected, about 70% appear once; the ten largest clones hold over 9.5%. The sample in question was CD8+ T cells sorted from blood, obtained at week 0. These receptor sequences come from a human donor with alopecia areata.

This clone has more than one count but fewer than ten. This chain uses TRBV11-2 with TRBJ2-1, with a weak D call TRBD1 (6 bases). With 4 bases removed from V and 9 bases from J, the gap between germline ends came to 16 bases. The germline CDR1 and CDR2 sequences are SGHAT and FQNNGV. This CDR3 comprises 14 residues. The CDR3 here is CASSSKTGFGEQFF. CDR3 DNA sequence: TGTGCCAGCAGCTCCAAGACAGGCTTCGGTGAGCAGTTCTTC.

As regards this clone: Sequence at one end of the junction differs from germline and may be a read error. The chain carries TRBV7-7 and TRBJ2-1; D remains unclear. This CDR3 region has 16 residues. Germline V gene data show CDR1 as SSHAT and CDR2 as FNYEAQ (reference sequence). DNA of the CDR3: TGTGCTAGCAGCCCAGATAGTTACGTGTCCTACAATGAGCAGTTCTTC. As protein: CASSPDSYVSYNEQFF.

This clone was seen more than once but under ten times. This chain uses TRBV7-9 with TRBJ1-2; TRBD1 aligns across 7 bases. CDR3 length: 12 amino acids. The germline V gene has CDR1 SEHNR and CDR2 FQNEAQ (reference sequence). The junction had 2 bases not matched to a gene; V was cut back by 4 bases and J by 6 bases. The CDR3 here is CASSYTGDGYTF. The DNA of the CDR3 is TGTGCCAGCAGCTACACAGGGGATGGCTACACCTTC.

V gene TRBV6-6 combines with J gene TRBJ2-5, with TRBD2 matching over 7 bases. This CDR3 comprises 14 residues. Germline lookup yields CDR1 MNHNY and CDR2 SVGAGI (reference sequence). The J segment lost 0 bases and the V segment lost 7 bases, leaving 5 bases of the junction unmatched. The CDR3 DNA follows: TGTGCCAGCATCCCGGGACTAAACCAAGAGACCCAGTACTTC. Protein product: CASIPGLNQETQYF.

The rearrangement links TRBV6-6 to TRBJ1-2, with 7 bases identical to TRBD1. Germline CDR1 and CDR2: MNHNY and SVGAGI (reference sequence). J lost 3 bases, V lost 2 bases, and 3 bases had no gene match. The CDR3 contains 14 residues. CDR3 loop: CASSYGTVYYGYTF. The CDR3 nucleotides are TGTGCCAGCAGTTACGGGACAGTATACTATGGCTACACCTTC.

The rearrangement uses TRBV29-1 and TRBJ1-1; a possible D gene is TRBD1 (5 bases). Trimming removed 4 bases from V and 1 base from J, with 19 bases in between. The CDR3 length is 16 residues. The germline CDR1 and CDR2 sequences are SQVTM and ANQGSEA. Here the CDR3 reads CSVGGLPHSSNTEAFF. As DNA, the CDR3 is TGCAGCGTTGGGGGCCTACCACACTCCTCGAACACTGAAGCTTTCTTT.

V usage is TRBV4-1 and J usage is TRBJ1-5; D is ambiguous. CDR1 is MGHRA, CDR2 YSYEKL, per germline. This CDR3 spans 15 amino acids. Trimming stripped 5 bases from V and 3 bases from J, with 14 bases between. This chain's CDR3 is CASSGSGRNNQPQHF. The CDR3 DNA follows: TGCGCCAGCAGCGGGTCCGGCAGGAACAATCAGCCCCAGCATTTT.

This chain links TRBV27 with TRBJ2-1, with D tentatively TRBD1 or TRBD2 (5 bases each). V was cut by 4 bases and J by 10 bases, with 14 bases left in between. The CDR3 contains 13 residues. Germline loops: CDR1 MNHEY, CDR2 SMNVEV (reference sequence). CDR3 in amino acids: CASSSTGTQEQFF. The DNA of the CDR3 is TGTGCCAGCAGTTCCACCGGGACCCAAGAGCAGTTCTTC.

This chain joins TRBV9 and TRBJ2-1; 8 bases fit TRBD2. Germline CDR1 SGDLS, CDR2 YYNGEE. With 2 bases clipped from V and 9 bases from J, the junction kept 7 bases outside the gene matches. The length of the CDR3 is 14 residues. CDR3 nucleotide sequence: TGTGCCAGCAGCGTCGGTAGCGGGGTCAGTGAGCAGTTCTTC. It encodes CASSVGSGVSEQFF.

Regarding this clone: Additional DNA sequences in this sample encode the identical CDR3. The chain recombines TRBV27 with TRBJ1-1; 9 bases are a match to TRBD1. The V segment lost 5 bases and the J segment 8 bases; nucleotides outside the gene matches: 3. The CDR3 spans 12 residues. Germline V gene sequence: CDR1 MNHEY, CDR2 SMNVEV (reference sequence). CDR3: CASSPQGAEAFF. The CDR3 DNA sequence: TGTGCCAGCAGTCCACAGGGGGCCGAAGCTTTCTTT.

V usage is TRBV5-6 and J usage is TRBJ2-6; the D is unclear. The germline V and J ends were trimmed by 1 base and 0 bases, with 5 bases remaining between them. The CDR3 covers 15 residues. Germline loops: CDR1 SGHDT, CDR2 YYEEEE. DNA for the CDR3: TGTGCCAGCAGCTTGAAGTTCTCTGGGGCCAACGTCCTGACTTTC. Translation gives CASSLKFSGANVLTF.

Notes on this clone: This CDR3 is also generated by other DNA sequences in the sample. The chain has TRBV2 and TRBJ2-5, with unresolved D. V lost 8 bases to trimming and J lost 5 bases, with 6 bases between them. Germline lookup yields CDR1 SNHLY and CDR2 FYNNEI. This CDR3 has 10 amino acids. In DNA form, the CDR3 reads TGTGCCAGCTCCCGCGAGACCCAGTACTTC. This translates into CASSRETQYF.

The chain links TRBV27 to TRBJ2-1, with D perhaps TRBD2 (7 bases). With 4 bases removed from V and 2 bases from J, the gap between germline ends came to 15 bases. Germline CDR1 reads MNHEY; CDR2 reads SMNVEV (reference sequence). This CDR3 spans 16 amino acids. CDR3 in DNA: TGTGCCAGCAGTTGGTCTGGGGGGGCGACCTACAATGAGCAGTTCTTC. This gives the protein CASSWSGGATYNEQFF.

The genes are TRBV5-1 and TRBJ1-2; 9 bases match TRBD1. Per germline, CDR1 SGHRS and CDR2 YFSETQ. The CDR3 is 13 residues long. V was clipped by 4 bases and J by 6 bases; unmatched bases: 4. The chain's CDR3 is CASSETGGHGYTF. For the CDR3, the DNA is TGCGCCAGCAGCGAGACAGGGGGACATGGCTACACCTTC. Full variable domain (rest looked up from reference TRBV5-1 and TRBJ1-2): KAGVTQTPRYLIKTRGQQVTLSCSPISGHRSVSWYQQTPGQGLQFLFEYFSETQRNKGNFPGRFSGRQFSNSRSEMNVSTLELGDSALYLCASSETGGHGYTFGSGTRLTVV.

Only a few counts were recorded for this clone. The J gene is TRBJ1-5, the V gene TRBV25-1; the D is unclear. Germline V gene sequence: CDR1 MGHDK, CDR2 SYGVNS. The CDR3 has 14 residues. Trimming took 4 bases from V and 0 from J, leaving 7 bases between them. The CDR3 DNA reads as TGTGCCAGCAGTGCACAGCCTAGCAATCAGCCCCAGCATTTT. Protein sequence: CASSAQPSNQPQHF. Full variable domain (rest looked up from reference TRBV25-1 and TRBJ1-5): EADIYQTPRYLVIGTGKKITLECSQTMGHDKMYWYQQDPGMELHLIHYSYGVNSTEKGDLSSESTVSRIRTEHFPLTLESARPSHTSQYLCASSAQPSNQPQHFGDGTRLSIL.

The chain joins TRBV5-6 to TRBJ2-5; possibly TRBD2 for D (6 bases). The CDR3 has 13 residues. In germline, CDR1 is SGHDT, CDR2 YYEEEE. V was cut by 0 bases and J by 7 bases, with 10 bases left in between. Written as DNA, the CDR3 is TGTGCCAGCAGCTTGGGACTAGATGGGACCCAGTACTTC. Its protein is CASSLGLDGTQYF.

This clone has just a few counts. The CDR3 spells CSVETGDHNEQFF. The CDR3 coding sequence is TGCAGCGTTGAAACAGGAGACCACAATGAGCAGTTCTTC. The genes are TRBV29-1 and TRBJ2-1, with D perhaps TRBD1 (5 bases). Germline CDR1 SQVTM, CDR2 ANQGSEA. V was pared by 2 bases and J by 5 bases, with 10 bases between. The CDR3 totals 13 residues.

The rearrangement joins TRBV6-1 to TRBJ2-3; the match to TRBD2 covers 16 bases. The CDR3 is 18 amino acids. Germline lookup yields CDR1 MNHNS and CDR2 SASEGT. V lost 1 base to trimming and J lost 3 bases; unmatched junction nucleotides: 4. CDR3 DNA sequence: TGTGCCAGCAGTGAAGAAGGGACTAGCGGGGGGGCAACAGATACGCAGTATTTT. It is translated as CASSEEGTSGGATDTQYF.

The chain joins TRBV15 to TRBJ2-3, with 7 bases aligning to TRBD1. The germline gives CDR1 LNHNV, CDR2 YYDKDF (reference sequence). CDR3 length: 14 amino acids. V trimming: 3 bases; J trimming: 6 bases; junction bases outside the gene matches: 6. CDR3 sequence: CATSRLQGWDTQYF. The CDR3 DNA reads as TGTGCCACCAGCAGGCTACAGGGGTGGGATACGCAGTATTTT. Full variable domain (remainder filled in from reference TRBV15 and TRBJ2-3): DAMVIQNPRYQVTQFGKPVTLSCSQTLNHNVMYWYQQKSSQAPKLLFHYYDKDFNNEADTPDNFQSRRPNTSFCFLDIRSPGLGDTAMYLCATSRLQGWDTQYFGPGTRLTVL.

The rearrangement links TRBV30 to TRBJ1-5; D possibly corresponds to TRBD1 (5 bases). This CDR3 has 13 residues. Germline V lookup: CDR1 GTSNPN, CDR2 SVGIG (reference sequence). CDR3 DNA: TGTGCTTTTAGGGACTATAGCAATCAGCCCCAGCATTTT. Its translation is CAFRDYSNQPQHF.

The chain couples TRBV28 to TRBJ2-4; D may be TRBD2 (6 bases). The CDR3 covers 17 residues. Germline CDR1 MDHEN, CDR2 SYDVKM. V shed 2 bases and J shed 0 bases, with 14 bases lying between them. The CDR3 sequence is CASSLVEGKLAKNIQYF. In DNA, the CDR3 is TGTGCCAGCAGTTTAGTGGAGGGAAAACTAGCCAAAAACATTCAGTACTTC.

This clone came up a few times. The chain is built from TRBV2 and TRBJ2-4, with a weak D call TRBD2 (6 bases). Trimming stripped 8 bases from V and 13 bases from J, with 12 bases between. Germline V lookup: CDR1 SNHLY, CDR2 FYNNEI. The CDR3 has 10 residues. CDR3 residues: CASDGGSQYF. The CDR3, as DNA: TGTGCCAGCGACGGAGGGAGCCAGTACTTC.

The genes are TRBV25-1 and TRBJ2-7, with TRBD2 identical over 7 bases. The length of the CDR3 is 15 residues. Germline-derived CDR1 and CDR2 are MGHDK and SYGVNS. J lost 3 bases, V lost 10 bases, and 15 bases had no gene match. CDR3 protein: CATDRGLGRGYEQYF. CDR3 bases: TGTGCCACCGATCGCGGGTTGGGGAGGGGCTACGAGCAGTACTTC.

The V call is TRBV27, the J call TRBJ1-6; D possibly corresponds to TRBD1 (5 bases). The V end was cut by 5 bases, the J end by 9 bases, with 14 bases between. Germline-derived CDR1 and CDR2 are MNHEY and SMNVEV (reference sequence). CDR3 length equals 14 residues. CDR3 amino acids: CASSTSGLSSPLHF. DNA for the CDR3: TGTGCCAGCAGTACCTCAGGGTTGAGTTCACCCCTCCACTTT.